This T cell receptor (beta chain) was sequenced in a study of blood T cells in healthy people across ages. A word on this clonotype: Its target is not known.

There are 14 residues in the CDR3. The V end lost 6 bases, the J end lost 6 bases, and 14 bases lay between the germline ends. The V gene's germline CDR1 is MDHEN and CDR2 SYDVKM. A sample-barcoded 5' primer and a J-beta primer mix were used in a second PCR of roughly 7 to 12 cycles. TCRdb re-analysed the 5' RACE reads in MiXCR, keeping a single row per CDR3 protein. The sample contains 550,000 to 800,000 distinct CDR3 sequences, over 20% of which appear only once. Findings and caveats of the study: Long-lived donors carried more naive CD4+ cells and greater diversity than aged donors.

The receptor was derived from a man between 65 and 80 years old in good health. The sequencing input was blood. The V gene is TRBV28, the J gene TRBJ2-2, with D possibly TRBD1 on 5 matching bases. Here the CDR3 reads CASRRPLGPGELFF. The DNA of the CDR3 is TGTGCCAGCAGACGTCCGCTGGGGCCCGGGGAGCTGTTTTTT.